The source of this T cell receptor beta chain is a study of cytomegalovirus exposure and HLA in healthy donors. The protocol was immunoSEQ multiplex PCR, while the TCRdb copy is restricted to in-frame clones and leaves out a portion. The table shows about 56,000 clones, with roughly 93% occurring only once. Losses at the gene ends were 5 bases for V and 5 bases for J; bases not matched to a gene: 12. The length of the CDR3 is 18 residues. Germline assignment: CDR1 LGHNA and CDR2 YSLEER. The sequence came from a woman in her late teens or twenties in good health and CMV-seropositive. The chain carries TRBV4-3 and TRBJ2-3, with 14 bases lining up with TRBD2. The sequenced material came from PBMCs. CDR3 amino acids: CASSRLAGGLNEKDTQYF. The CDR3 coding sequence is TGCGCCAGCAGCAGACTAGCGGGGGGGTTGAATGAAAAAGATACGCAGTATTTT.